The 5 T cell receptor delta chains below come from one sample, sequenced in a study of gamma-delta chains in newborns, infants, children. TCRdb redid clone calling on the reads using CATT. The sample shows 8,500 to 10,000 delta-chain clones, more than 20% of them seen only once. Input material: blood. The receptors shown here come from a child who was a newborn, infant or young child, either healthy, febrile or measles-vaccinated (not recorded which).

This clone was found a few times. CDR3 in amino acids: CACDTVLGDTRATDKLIF. The DNA of the CDR3 is TGTGCCTGTGACACCGTCCTGGGGGATACGCGTGCCACCGATAAACTCATCTTT. This sequence joins TRDV2 and TRDJ1; 12 bases fit TRDD3. The germline V gene has CDR1 GEAIGNYY and CDR2 EKD. The CDR3 contains 18 residues. V lost 0 bases to trimming and J lost 1 base; unmatched junction nucleotides: 8.

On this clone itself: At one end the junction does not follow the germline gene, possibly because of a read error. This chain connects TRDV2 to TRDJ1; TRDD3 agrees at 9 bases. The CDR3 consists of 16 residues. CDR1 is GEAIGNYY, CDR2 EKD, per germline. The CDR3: CACEGLGDTETDKIIF. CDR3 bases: TGTGCCTGCGAAGGACTGGGGGACACTGAAACCGATAAAATCATCTTT.

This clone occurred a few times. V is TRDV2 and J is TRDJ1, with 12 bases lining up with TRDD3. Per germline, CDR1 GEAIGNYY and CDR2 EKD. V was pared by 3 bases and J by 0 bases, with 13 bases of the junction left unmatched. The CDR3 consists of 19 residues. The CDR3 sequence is CACDGLPILGDTDTDKLIF. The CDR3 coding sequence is TGTGCCTGTGACGGTCTCCCCATACTGGGGGATACTGACACCGATAAACTCATCTTT.

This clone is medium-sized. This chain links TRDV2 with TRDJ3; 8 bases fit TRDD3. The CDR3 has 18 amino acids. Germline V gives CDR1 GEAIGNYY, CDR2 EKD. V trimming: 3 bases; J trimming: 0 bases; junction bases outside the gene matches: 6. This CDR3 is CACDPPGGISWDTRQMFF. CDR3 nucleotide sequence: TGTGCCTGTGACCCCCCTGGGGGAATCTCCTGGGACACCCGACAGATGTTTTTC.

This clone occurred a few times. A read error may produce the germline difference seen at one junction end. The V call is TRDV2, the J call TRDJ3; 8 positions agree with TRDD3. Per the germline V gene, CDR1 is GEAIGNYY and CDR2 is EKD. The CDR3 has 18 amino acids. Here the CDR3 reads CACGTVGDTSWDTRQMFF. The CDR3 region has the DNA TGTGCCTGTGGCACCGTTGGGGATACCTCCTGGGACACCCGACAGATGTTTTTC.